This is a list of T cell receptor beta chains from one sample in a study of CD8 T cells in Susac syndrome. In TCRdb, the immunoSEQ multiplex PCR reads were re-called with MiXCR into one record per CDR3 protein. The sample includes a few hundred thousand distinct CDR3 sequences, 85% to 95% seen only once; the top ten take approximately 0.075%. The specimen sequenced was CD4+ T cells from PBMCs. The receptors originated from a human donor with multiple sclerosis. Both conserved end residues are part of each CDR3. Each record gives: clone size, V gene, J gene, D gene, CDR3 DNA, CDR3 protein. A D gene is named only where the DNA matches it firmly. Size is omitted from some rows. Given values are once, few, many or a class for expanded clones.

NA	TRBV29-1	TRBJ1-5	NA	TGCAGCGTCCAAGAACCGGGTCAGCCCCAGCATTTT	CSVQEPGQPQHF
once	TRBV7-3	TRBJ2-6	TRBD1	TGTGCCAGCAGCTTAACGGGCAAAGACAGGGTTCTCTCTGGGGCCAACGTCCTGACTTTC	CASSLTGKDRVLSGANVLTF
once	TRBV5-1	TRBJ1-1	TRBD1	TGCGCCAGTCACACGGGGACAGGGGGCACTGAAGCTTTCTTT	CASHTGTGGTEAFF
NA	TRBV20-1	TRBJ2-3	TRBD1	TGCAGTGCTAGACTCCCAGGGGGCAAGGGCACAGATACGCAGTATTTT	CSARLPGGKGTDTQYF
NA	TRBV11-2	TRBJ2-1	NA	TGTGCCAGCAGCCTAGGCGGGCGGCGCTCCTACAATGAGCAGTTCTTC	CASSLGGRRSYNEQFF
NA	TRBV30	TRBJ1-2	NA	TGTGCCTGGCACCGTAACTATGGCTACACCTTC	CAWHRNYGYTF
NA	TRBV4-2	TRBJ1-6	NA	TGTGCCAGCAGCCAACCTCCCTGGAAAGGATGGGCAACTAATTCACCCCTCCACTTT	CASSQPPWKGWATNSPLHF
NA	TRBV20-1	TRBJ2-7	TRBD1	TGCAGTGCTAGGGAGGGGGGACAGGGTCACTCCTACGAGCAGTACTTC	CSAREGGQGHSYEQYF
NA	TRBV3-1	TRBJ1-6	NA	TGTGCCAGCAGCCAAGCTGGGTTTGGGTATGGTTCACCCCTCCACTTT	CASSQAGFGYGSPLHF
NA	TRBV6-2/TRBV6-3	TRBJ2-5	NA	TGTGCCAGCAGTTACTCGCGTTCCACCGTTCAAGAGACCCAGTACTTC	CASSYSRSTVQETQYF
NA	TRBV10-3	TRBJ1-1	NA	TGTGCCATCAAGATGAACACTGAAGCTTTCTTT	CAIKMNTEAFF